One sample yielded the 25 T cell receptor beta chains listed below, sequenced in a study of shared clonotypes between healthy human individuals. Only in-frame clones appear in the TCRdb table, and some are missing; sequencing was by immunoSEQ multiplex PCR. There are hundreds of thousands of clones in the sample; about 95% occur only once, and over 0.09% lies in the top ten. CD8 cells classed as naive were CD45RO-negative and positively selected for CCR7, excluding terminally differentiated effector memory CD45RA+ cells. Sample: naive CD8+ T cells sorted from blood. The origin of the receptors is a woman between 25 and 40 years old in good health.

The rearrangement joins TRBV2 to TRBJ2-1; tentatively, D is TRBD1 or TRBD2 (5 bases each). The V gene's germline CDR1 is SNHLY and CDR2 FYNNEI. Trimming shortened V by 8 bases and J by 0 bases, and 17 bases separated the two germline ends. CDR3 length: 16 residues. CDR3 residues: CASQLSGGSSYNEQFF. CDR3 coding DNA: TGTGCCAGCCAATTGAGTGGGGGAAGCTCCTACAATGAGCAGTTCTTC.

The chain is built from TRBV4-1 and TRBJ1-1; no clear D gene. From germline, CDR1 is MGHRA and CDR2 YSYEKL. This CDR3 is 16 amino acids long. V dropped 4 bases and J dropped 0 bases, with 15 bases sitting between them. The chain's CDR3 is CASSRAVDLLNTEAFF. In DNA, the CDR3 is TGCGCCAGCAGCCGGGCGGTGGACCTCTTGAACACTGAAGCTTTCTTT.

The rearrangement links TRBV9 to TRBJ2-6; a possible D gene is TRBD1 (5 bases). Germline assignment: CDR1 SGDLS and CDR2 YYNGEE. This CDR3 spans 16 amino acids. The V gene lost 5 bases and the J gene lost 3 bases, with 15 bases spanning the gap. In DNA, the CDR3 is TGTGCCAGCAGGAACGCCCAGGGCGGTGGGGCCAACGTCCTGACTTTC. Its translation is CASRNAQGGGANVLTF. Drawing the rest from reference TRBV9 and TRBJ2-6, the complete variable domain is DSGVTQTPKHLITATGQRVTLRCSPRSGDLSVYWYQQSLDQGLQFLIQYYNGEERAKGNILERFSAQQFPDLHSELNLSSLELGDSALYFCASRNAQGGGANVLTFGAGSRLTVL.

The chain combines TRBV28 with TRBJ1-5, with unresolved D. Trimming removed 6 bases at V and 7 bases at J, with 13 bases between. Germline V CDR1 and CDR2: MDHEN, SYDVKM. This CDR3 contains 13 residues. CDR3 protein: CASRQEVSQPQHF. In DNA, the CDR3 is TGTGCCAGCAGGCAGGAGGTGAGCCAGCCCCAGCATTTT.

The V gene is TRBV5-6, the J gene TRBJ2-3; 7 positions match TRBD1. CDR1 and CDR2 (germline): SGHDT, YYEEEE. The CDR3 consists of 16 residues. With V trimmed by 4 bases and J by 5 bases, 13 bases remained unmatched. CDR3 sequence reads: CASSITRDSPIDTQYF. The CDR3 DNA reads TGTGCCAGCAGCATAACCCGGGACAGCCCTATAGATACGCAGTATTTT.

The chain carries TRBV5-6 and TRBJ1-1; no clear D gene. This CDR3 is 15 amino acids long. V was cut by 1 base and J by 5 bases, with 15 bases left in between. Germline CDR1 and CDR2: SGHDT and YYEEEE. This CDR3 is CASSLSGTRGTEAFF. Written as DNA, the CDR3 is TGTGCCAGCAGCTTGTCGGGAACCCGGGGAACTGAAGCTTTCTTT.

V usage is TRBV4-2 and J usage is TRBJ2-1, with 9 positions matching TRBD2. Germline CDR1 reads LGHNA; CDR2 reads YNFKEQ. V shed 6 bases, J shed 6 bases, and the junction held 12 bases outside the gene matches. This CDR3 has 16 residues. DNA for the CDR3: TGTGCCAGCAGGACTTCTATAGCGGGAGCGCTCAATGAGCAGTTCTTC. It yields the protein CASRTSIAGALNEQFF.

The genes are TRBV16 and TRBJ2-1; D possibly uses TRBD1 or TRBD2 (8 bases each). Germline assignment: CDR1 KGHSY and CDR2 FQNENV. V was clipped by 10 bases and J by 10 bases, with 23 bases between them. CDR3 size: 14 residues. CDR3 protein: CATRPPGGTGEQFF. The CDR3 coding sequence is TGTGCCACCCGACCCCCGGGGGGGACAGGAGAGCAGTTCTTC.

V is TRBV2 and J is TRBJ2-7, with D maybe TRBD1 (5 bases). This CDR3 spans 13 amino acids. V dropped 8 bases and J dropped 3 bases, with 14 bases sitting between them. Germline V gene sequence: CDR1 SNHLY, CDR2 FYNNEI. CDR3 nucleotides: TGTGCCAGCTCAGGGATCGTAAACTACGAGCAGTACTTC. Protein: CASSGIVNYEQYF.

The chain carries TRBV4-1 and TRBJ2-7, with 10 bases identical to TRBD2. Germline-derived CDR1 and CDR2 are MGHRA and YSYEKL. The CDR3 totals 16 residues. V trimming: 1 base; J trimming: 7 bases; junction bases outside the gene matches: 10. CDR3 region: CASSQGPLAGAGEQYF. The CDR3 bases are TGCGCCAGCAGCCAAGGCCCCCTAGCGGGAGCGGGGGAGCAGTACTTC.

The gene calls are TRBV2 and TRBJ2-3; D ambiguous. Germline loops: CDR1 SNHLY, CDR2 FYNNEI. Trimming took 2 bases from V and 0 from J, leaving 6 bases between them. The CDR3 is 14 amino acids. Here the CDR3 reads CASSETESTDTQYF. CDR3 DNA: TGTGCCAGCAGTGAAACGGAAAGCACAGATACGCAGTATTTT.

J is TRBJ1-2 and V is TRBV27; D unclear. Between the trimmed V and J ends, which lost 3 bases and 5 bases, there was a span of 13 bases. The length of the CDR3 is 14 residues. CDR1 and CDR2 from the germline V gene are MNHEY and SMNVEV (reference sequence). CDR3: CASSLRGEGYGYTF. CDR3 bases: TGTGCCAGCAGTTTGCGAGGTGAAGGGTATGGCTACACCTTC.

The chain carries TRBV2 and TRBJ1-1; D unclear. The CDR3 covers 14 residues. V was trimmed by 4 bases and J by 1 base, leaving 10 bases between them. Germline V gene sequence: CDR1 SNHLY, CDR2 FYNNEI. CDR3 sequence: CASSVYRGNTEAFF. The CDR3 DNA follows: TGTGCCAGCAGTGTTTACCGGGGGAACACTGAAGCTTTCTTT.

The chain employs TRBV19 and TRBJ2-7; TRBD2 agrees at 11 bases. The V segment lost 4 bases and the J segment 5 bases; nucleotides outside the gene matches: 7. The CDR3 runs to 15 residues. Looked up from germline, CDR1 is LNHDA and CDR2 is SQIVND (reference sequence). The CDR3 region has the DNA TGTGCCAGTAGTACGCAGACTAGCGGGATCCACGAGCAGTACTTC. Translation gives CASSTQTSGIHEQYF.

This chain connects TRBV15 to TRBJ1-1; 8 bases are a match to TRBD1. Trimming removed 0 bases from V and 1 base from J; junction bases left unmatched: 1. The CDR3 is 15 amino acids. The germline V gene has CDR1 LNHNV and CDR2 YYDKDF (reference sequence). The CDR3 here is CATSRETGANTEAFF. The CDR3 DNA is TGTGCCACCAGCAGAGAGACAGGGGCGAACACTGAAGCTTTCTTT.

The CDR3 region is CASSPQGSGNTIYF. CDR3 sequence (DNA): TGTGCCAGCAGTCCCCAGGGTTCTGGAAACACCATATATTTT. V usage is TRBV2 and J usage is TRBJ1-3, with D perhaps matching TRBD1 (5 bases). The germline V and J ends were trimmed by 5 bases and 1 base, with 9 bases remaining between them. Germline V gives CDR1 SNHLY, CDR2 FYNNEI. This CDR3 is built from 14 residues.

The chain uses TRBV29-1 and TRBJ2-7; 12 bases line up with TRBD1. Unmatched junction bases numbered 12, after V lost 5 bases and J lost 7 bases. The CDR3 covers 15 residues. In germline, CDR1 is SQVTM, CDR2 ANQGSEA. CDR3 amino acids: CSVLIPGQGAWEQYF. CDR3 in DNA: TGCAGCGTTCTCATCCCGGGACAGGGGGCATGGGAGCAGTACTTC.

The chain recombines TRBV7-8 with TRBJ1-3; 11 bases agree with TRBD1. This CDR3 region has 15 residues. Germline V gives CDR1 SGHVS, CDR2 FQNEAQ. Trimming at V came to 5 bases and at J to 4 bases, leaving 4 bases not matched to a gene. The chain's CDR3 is CASSEDRGPGNTIYF. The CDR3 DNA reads TGTGCCAGCAGCGAGGACAGGGGGCCCGGAAACACCATATATTTT.

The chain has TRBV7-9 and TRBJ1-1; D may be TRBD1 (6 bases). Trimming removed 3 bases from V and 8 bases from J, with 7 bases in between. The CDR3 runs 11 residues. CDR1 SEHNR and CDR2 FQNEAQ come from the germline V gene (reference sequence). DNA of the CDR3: TGTGCCAGCAGCTTCGGACAGGAAGCTTTCTTT. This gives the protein CASSFGQEAFF.

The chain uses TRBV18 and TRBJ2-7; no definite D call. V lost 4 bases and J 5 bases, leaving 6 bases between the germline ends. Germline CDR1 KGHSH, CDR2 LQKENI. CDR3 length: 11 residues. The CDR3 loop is CASSQGHEQYF. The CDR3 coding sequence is TGTGCCAGCTCACAGGGTCACGAGCAGTACTTC.

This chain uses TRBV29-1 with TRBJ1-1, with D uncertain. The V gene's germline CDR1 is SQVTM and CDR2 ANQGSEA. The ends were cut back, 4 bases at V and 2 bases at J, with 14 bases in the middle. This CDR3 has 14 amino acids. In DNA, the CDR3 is TGCAGCGTTGCTAGGGTTCTGTATAACACTGAAGCTTTCTTT. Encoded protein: CSVARVLYNTEAFF.

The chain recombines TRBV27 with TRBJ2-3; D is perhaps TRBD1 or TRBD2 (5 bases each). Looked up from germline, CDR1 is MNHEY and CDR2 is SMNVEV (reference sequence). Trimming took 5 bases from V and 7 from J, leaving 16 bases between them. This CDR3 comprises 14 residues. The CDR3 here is CASSTLPGANTQYF. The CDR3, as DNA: TGTGCCAGCAGTACCCTGCCCGGGGCGAATACGCAGTATTTT.

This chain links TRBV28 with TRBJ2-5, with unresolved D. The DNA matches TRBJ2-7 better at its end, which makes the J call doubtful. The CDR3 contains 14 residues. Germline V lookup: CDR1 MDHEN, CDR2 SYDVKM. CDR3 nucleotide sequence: TGTGCCAGCAGTTTGTTAGGACGGAACTACGAGCAGTACTTC. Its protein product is CASSLLGRNYEQYF.

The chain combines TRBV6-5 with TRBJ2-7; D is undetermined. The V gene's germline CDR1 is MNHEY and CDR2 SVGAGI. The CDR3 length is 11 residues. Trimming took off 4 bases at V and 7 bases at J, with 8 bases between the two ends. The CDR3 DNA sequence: TGTGCCAGCAGTTCGACCGGGGAGCAGTACTTC. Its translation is CASSSTGEQYF.

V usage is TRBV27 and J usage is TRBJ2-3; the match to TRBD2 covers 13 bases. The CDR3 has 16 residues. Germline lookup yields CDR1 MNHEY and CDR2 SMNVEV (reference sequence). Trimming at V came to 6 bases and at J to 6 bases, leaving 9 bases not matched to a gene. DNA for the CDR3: TGTGCCAGCAGCTGGAGGACTAGCGGGAGACCTGATACGCAGTATTTT. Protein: CASSWRTSGRPDTQYF.